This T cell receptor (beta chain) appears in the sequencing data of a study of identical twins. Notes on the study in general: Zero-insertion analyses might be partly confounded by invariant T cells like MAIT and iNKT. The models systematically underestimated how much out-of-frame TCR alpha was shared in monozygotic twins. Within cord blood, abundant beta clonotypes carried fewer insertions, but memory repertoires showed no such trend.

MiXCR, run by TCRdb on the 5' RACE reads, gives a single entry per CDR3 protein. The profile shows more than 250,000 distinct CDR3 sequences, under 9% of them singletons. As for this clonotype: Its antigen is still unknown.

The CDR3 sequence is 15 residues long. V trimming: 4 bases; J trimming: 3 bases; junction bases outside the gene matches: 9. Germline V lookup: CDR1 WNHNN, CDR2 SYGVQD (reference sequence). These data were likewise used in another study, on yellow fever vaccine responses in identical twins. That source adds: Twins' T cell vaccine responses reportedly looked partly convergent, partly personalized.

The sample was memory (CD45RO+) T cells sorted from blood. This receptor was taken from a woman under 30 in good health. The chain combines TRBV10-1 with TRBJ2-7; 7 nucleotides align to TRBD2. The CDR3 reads CASSVSRLAHYEQYV. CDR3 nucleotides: TGCGCCAGCAGTGTATCTAGACTAGCCCACTACGAGCAGTACGTC.